Included here is one T cell receptor (beta chain) sequence, with context. This entry comes from a study of blood T cell repertoires in COVID-19. Background on the study: The samples span acute and convalescent COVID-19 from the United States, Italy and Spain. From T cells, B-cell-depleted T cells, or PBMCs came the material, which was cDNA or gDNA.

Original handling: Quantification of nucleated cells was approximated via reference gene primer amplification. Sequencing was performed with immunoSEQ multiplex PCR; in TCRdb, only in-frame clones are kept and a portion is missing. The V and J calls and clone size were taken over from that table, and D and trimming were inferred from the DNA. The sample has around 700,000 clones, approximately 90% seen once. Trimming took 5 bases from V and 0 from J; bases not matched to a gene: 10. Germline V lookup: CDR1 SGHTA, CDR2 FQGTGA. The CDR3 totals 17 residues. V is TRBV7-3 and J is TRBJ2-1; TRBD1 agrees at 7 bases. Specimen: peripheral blood. This sequence was found in a woman younger than 35 with acute or convalescent COVID-19. The CDR3 here is CASSMTGSIGSYNEQFF. CDR3 in DNA: TGTGCCAGCAGCATGACAGGGTCAATCGGCTCCTACAATGAGCAGTTCTTC.